The T cell receptor (beta chain) under discussion was sequenced for a study of blood T cell repertoires in COVID-19. In the source study's methods: Counts of nucleated cells, estimated from reference gene primer amplification, were obtained. Method: immunoSEQ multiplex PCR; TCRdb's copy keeps in-frame clones and lacks some. That table gives V, J and clone size, and the DNA gave D and trimming. The profile covers fewer than 350,000 clones, with over 75% appearing a single time and 0.8% to 1% taken by the ten largest. The germline CDR1 and CDR2 sequences are SGHTA and FQGNSA. This CDR3 contains 16 residues. Trimming removed 4 bases from V and 2 bases from J, with 18 bases in between.

This chain connects TRBV7-2 to TRBJ2-7; possible D gene TRBD1, 6 bases. This TCR was recovered from a woman between 25 and 40 years old who had recovered from COVID-19. The sample consisted of PBMCs or T cells enriched from blood (not recorded which). CDR3 in DNA: TGTGCCAGCAGCTCTCTCACAGGACAGAAAACCTACGAGCAGTACTTC. This sequence encodes CASSSLTGQKTYEQYF.